These 27 T cell receptor beta chains were all obtained from the same sample, sequenced in a study of T-cell memory formation after mild COVID-19. Each CDR3 protein is one row after TCRdb ran MiXCR on the 5' RACE reads. The sample has around 150,000 distinct CDR3 sequences, around a tenth seen once; the top ten hold roughly 3.8%. The material sequenced was PBMCs or a T cell subset sorted from them (not recorded which). The receptor set was obtained from a man younger than 35 who had mild COVID-19 (a few samples of this study predate the infection). Cell type and time point are not known.

A word on this clonotype: Compared with germline, one end of the junction differs, possibly owing to a read error. The rearrangement joins TRBV3-1 to TRBJ1-6; 7 positions match TRBD1. The length of the CDR3 is 18 residues. Germline CDR1 is LGHDT and CDR2 is YNNKEL (reference sequence). The CDR3 DNA is TGTGCCAGCAGCCAAGATTTCGGGGACAGCTCCTATAATTCCCCCCTCCACTTT. It yields the protein CASSQDFGDSSYNSPLHF.

This chain connects TRBV7-9 to TRBJ2-2, with D tentatively TRBD1 (5 bases). Germline lookup yields CDR1 SEHNR and CDR2 FQNEAQ (reference sequence). The CDR3 runs to 13 residues. The V end was cut by 5 bases, the J end by 6 bases, with 10 bases between. The CDR3 loop reads CASSPLGAGELFF. Here the CDR3 DNA reads TGTGCCAGCAGCCCCCTAGGGGCCGGGGAGCTGTTTTTT.

Many counts were recorded for this clonotype. The chain is built from TRBV6-6 and TRBJ2-2; D not resolved. V was shortened by 5 bases and J by 8 bases, with 9 bases between the two germline ends. Germline CDR1 is MNHNY and CDR2 is SVGAGI (reference sequence). The CDR3 length is 12 residues. CDR3 bases: TGTGCCAGCAGTGTTAACCCGGGGGAGCTGTTTTTT. Translating it yields CASSVNPGELFF.

The CDR3 spells CASSPNALAAGELFF. CDR3 DNA: TGTGCCAGCAGCCCAAATGCTCTAGCAGCCGGGGAGCTGTTTTTT. This rearrangement joins TRBV5-4 to TRBJ2-2, with D possibly matching TRBD2 (5 bases). The germline V gene encodes CDR1 SGHNT and CDR2 YYREEE (reference sequence). The CDR3 is 15 residues long. Trimming removed 4 bases at V and 6 bases at J, with 16 bases between.

There are a few counts of this clonotype. V and J are TRBV29-1 and TRBJ1-1, with D hard to call. This CDR3 is built from 13 residues. The V end was cut by 3 bases, the J end by 1 base, with 9 bases between. Looked up from germline, CDR1 is SQVTM and CDR2 is ANQGSEA. The CDR3, as DNA: TGCAGCGTTGAGGAGTACACGAACACTGAAGCTTTCTTT. Translating gives CSVEEYTNTEAFF.

The chain carries TRBV7-9 and TRBJ2-6; D is perhaps TRBD1 (6 bases). Germline lookup yields CDR1 SEHNR and CDR2 FQNEAQ (reference sequence). The CDR3 consists of 16 residues. V shed 4 bases and J shed 0 bases, with 10 bases lying between them. CDR3 amino acids: CASSSGASSGANVLTF. The CDR3 DNA is TGTGCCAGCAGCTCAGGGGCGAGCTCTGGGGCCAACGTCCTGACTTTC.

This chain connects TRBV6-2 or TRBV6-3 to TRBJ2-7, with D perhaps matching TRBD2 (6 bases). V was cut by 5 bases and J by 4 bases, with 12 bases left in between. The CDR3 extends over 13 amino acids. Germline CDR1 and CDR2: MNHEY and SVGEGT. CDR3 DNA sequence: TGTGCCAGCAGTGACGGTGCGGGATACGAGCAGTACGTC. Translation gives CASSDGAGYEQYV.

This clonotype was recorded many times. J is TRBJ1-3 and V is TRBV4-2; D is unclear. Germline lookup yields CDR1 LGHNA and CDR2 YNFKEQ. Trimming left V 0 bases short and J 4 bases short, with 19 bases between. CDR3 length: 18 amino acids. The CDR3 bases are TGTGCCAGCAGCCAAGATCCCATCCTTCCGACCGCAGGAAACACCATATATTTT. Translation: CASSQDPILPTAGNTIYF.

The table lists this clonotype with many counts. The V and J genes are TRBV7-9 and TRBJ2-2; no reliable D call. Between the trimmed V and J ends, which lost 6 bases and 3 bases, there was a span of 17 bases. Germline lookup yields CDR1 SEHNR and CDR2 FQNEAQ (reference sequence). This CDR3 has 16 amino acids. In DNA form, the CDR3 reads TGTGCCAGCAGGGCGGAGCGAGCCCCGGACACCGGGGAGCTGTTTTTT. It translates to CASRAERAPDTGELFF. The full variable domain, with the rest looked up from reference TRBV7-9 and TRBJ2-2, is DTGVSQNPRHKITKRGQNVTFRCDPISEHNRLYWYRQTLGQGPEFLTYFQNEAQLEKSRLLSDRFSAERPKGSFSTLEIQRTEQGDSAMYLCASRAERAPDTGELFFGEGSRLTVL.

This chain joins TRBV4-3 and TRBJ2-1; tentative D call: TRBD2 (6 bases). Trimming took off 3 bases at V and 0 bases at J, with 9 bases between the two ends. Germline V CDR1 and CDR2: LGHNA, YSLEER. The CDR3 length is 15 residues. The CDR3 loop is CASSQEGISYNEQFF. The CDR3 DNA reads TGCGCCAGCAGCCAGGAGGGGATCTCCTACAATGAGCAGTTCTTC.

The chain combines TRBV6-1 with TRBJ2-7; TRBD2 matches 7 bases. Trimming cost V 5 bases and J 0 bases; bases outside gene matches: 7. The CDR3 has 15 amino acids. Germline CDR1 MNHNS, CDR2 SASEGT. The CDR3 nucleotides read TGTGCCAGCAGTCTGACTAGCTGGAGCTCCTACGAGCAGTACTTC. Its protein is CASSLTSWSSYEQYF.

This clonotype has ten or more counts. The chain has TRBV20-1 and TRBJ1-1; the D gene is possibly TRBD1 (5 bases). V was trimmed by 3 bases and J by 3 bases, leaving 14 bases between them. Germline V gene data show CDR1 as DFQATT and CDR2 as SNEGSKA (reference sequence). The CDR3 length is 14 residues. The CDR3 protein is CSARGQGGYTEAFF. For the CDR3, the DNA is TGCAGTGCTAGGGGGCAGGGCGGGTACACTGAAGCTTTCTTT.

This clonotype appeared many times. The gene calls are TRBV4-2 and TRBJ2-7, with D perhaps matching TRBD1 (5 bases). The germline V and J ends were trimmed by 4 bases and 2 bases, with 12 bases remaining between them. Germline V gives CDR1 LGHNA, CDR2 YNFKEQ. There are 14 residues in the CDR3. The CDR3 nucleotides are TGTGCCAGCAGCCCAGAAGGGGTACCCTACGAGCAGTACTTC. It codes for CASSPEGVPYEQYF.

The chain joins TRBV15 to TRBJ2-5; no clear D gene. Germline V gene data show CDR1 as LNHNV and CDR2 as YYDKDF (reference sequence). The germline V and J ends were trimmed by 3 bases and 5 bases, with 10 bases remaining between them. The CDR3 has 13 residues. The chain's CDR3 is CATSSSGRETQYF. CDR3 DNA: TGTGCCACCAGCAGTTCCGGGCGCGAGACCCAGTACTTC.

The chain uses TRBV5-4 and TRBJ2-3; D gene unclear. Germline CDR1 is SGHNT and CDR2 is YYREEE (reference sequence). The CDR3 runs to 15 residues. V lost 7 bases and J 0 bases, leaving 15 bases between the germline ends. CDR3 sequence: CASRPGRPSTDTQYF. The DNA of the CDR3 is TGTGCCAGCCGTCCGGGCCGACCTAGCACAGATACGCAGTATTTT. The whole variable domain, filled in from reference TRBV5-4 and TRBJ2-3, reads ETGVTQSPTHLIKTRGQQVTLRCSSQSGHNTVSWYQQALGQGPQFIFQYYREEENGRGNFPPRFSGLQFPNYSSELNVNALELDDSALYLCASRPGRPSTDTQYFGPGTRLTVL.

This clonotype has only a few counts. This sequence joins TRBV4-1 and TRBJ2-7, with unresolved D. This CDR3 has 14 residues. V was trimmed by 1 base and J by 2 bases, leaving 9 bases between them. Germline V lookup: CDR1 MGHRA, CDR2 YSYEKL. As DNA, the CDR3 is TGCGCCAGCAGCCAAGGAGGCTGGCCCTACGAGCAGTACTTC. Translated: CASSQGGWPYEQYF.

This clonotype was observed a handful of times. V and J are TRBV30 and TRBJ1-4; the D is unclear. The CDR3 runs 14 residues. The V gene lost 2 bases and the J gene lost 3 bases, with 10 bases spanning the gap. CDR1 GTSNPN and CDR2 SVGIG come from the germline V gene (reference sequence). CDR3 in amino acids: CAWSNGQPNEKLFF. The CDR3, as DNA: TGTGCCTGGAGTAACGGCCAGCCTAATGAAAAACTGTTTTTT. Supplemented by reference TRBV30 and TRBJ1-4, the full variable domain reads SQTIHQWPATLVQPVGSPLSLECTVEGTSNPNLYWYRQAAGRGLQLLFYSVGIGQISSEVPQNLSASRPQDRQFILSSKKLLLSDSGFYLCAWSNGQPNEKLFFGSGTQLSVL.

This clonotype was recorded a few times. The chain joins TRBV19 to TRBJ1-2, with a weak D call TRBD1 (5 bases). V shed 5 bases and J shed 4 bases, with 14 bases lying between them. The germline V gene encodes CDR1 LNHDA and CDR2 SQIVND (reference sequence). The CDR3 is made up of 14 amino acids. As DNA, the CDR3 is TGTGCCAGTAGTTCGCGAGGGGCTGGCTATGGCTACACCTTC. This encodes CASSSRGAGYGYTF.

This clonotype was seen a few times. The CDR3 loop reads CASKRRFGFQDTEAFF. CDR3 nucleotides: TGTGCCAGTAAGCGGCGGTTTGGCTTTCAGGACACTGAAGCTTTCTTT. The chain has TRBV19 and TRBJ1-1; no clear D. V lost 7 bases and J lost 3, with 21 bases in between. Germline V gene sequence: CDR1 LNHDA, CDR2 SQIVND (reference sequence). This CDR3 region has 16 residues.

The J gene is TRBJ2-5, the V gene TRBV4-3; D tentatively fits TRBD1 or TRBD2 (5 bases each). The V gene lost 2 bases and the J gene lost 4 bases, with 14 bases spanning the gap. This CDR3 is built from 15 residues. CDR1 LGHNA and CDR2 YSLEER come from the germline V gene. The DNA for the CDR3 is TGCGCCAGCAGCCAAATGTCCGGGGCTGGAGAGACCCAGTACTTC. Residues: CASSQMSGAGETQYF.

This clonotype came up many times. The V and J genes are TRBV20-1 and TRBJ2-3; a possible D gene is TRBD1 (5 bases). Trimming removed 2 bases at V and 6 bases at J, with 6 bases between. The length of the CDR3 is 11 residues. Per germline, CDR1 DFQATT and CDR2 SNEGSKA (reference sequence). The CDR3 nucleotides read TGCAGTGCTAGAAAGGGGGATACGCAGTATTTT. It translates to CSARKGDTQYF.

This clonotype was observed a few times. The CDR3: CASQRLGQGGRETQYF. As DNA, the CDR3 is TGTGCCAGCCAAAGACTCGGACAGGGGGGGAGAGAGACCCAGTACTTC. The V and J genes are TRBV3-1 and TRBJ2-5, with 10 nucleotides matching TRBD1. CDR3 length equals 16 residues. V lost 8 bases, J lost 4 bases, and 13 bases stayed unmatched. The V gene's germline CDR1 is LGHDT and CDR2 YNNKEL (reference sequence).

This clonotype turned up a few times. V usage is TRBV12-3 or TRBV12-4 and J usage is TRBJ2-5; D is possibly TRBD1 (6 bases). Trimming shortened V by 6 bases and J by 2 bases, and 19 bases separated the two germline ends. The CDR3 loop spans 16 amino acids. The CDR3 loop is CASSRLRGGAQETQYF. CDR3 sequence (DNA): TGTGCCAGCAGCCGCCTGAGAGGGGGAGCACAAGAGACCCAGTACTTC.

The chain links TRBV5-1 to TRBJ1-6, with 10 bases aligning to TRBD1. V lost 0 bases and J lost 7; bases outside the gene matches: 7. The germline V gene encodes CDR1 SGHRS and CDR2 YFSETQ. The CDR3 runs to 17 residues. As DNA, the CDR3 is TGCGCCAGCAGCTTGGTTTCTTCGGGACAGGGGAATTCACCCCTCCACTTT. It yields the protein CASSLVSSGQGNSPLHF.

The chain couples TRBV28 to TRBJ1-4; possibly TRBD1 for D (5 bases). Germline CDR1 and CDR2: MDHEN and SYDVKM. V was pared by 7 bases and J by 4 bases, with 13 bases between. The CDR3 contains 14 residues. The CDR3 DNA sequence: TGTGCCAGCACCCTGGACAAACTTAATGAAAAACTGTTTTTT. Translated: CASTLDKLNEKLFF.

The chain joins TRBV24-1 to TRBJ2-2; D may be TRBD2 (6 bases). Germline V gene sequence: CDR1 KGHDR, CDR2 SFDVKD. Deletions cut 3 bases from V and 4 bases from J, with 14 bases between. The CDR3 has 16 amino acids. The CDR3 DNA sequence: TGTGCCACCAGTGATGGGAGGACGTCAGGCACCGGGGAGCTGTTTTTT. As protein: CATSDGRTSGTGELFF.

This clonotype came up a few times. The CDR3 region is CASAGGSLNEKLFF. CDR3 DNA sequence: TGCGCCAGCGCGGGGGGCAGTCTTAATGAAAAACTGTTTTTT. This chain uses TRBV5-1 with TRBJ1-4; D might be TRBD1 (6 bases). The CDR3 is 14 residues long. With 7 bases removed from V and 4 bases from J, the gap between germline ends came to 14 bases. In germline, CDR1 is SGHRS, CDR2 YFSETQ.